This T cell receptor beta chain was sequenced for a study of blood T cell repertoires in COVID-19. Overall study context: From T cells, B-cell-depleted T cells, or PBMCs came the material, which was cDNA or gDNA.

This CDR3 comprises 13 residues. V was cut by 1 base and J by 6 bases, with 7 bases left in between. Per the germline V gene, CDR1 is SEHNR and CDR2 is FQNEAQ (reference sequence). Original processing notes: From reference gene primer amplification, estimates of nucleated cell counts were derived. The assay was immunoSEQ multiplex PCR, and TCRdb's table has in-frame clones only and misses some. The V and J calls and clone size are taken from that table; D and trimming were inferred from the DNA. There are roughly 98,000 clones in the sample; roughly four fifths occur only once, and around 13% lies in the top ten.

This chain links TRBV7-9 with TRBJ1-5; D not certain. The sequencing sample was made of peripheral blood. This TCR derives from a human donor in a cohort sampled during active COVID-19. The CDR3 loop is CASSLEASQPQHF. In DNA, the CDR3 is TGTGCCAGCAGCTTAGAAGCGTCTCAGCCCCAGCATTTT.